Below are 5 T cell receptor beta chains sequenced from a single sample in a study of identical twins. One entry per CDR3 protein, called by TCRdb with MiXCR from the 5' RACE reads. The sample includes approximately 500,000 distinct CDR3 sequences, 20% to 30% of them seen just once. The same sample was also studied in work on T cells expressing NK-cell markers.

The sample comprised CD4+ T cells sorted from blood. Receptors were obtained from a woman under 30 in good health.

CDR3 amino acids: CASTQETQYF. In DNA, the CDR3 is TGTGCCAGCACTCAAGAGACCCAGTACTTC. The chain has TRBV5-5 and TRBJ2-5; unclear D gene. The CDR3 has 10 amino acids. Germline V gene sequence: CDR1 SGHKS, CDR2 YYEKEE (reference sequence). V shed 6 bases and J shed 2 bases, with 2 bases lying between them.

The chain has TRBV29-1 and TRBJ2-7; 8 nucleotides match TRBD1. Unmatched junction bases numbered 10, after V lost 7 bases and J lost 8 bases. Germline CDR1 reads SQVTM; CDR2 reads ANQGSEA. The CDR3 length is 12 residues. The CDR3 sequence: CSAGQGRTQQYF. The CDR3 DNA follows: TGCAGCGCCGGACAGGGCCGTACGCAGCAGTACTTC.

CDR3 bases: TGTGCCAGCAGCTTAGTGCCGGGCGCGTATCAGCCCCAGCATTTT. Translation: CASSLVPGAYQPQHF. This chain connects TRBV7-2 to TRBJ1-5; D is uncertain. Per germline, CDR1 SGHTA and CDR2 FQGNSA. The germline V and J ends were trimmed by 1 base and 5 bases, with 12 bases remaining between them. This CDR3 is built from 15 residues.

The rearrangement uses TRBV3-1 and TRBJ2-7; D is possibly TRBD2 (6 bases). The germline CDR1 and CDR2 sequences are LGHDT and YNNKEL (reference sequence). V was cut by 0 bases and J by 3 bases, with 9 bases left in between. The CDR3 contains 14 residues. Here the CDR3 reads CASSQEGGDYEQYF. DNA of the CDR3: TGTGCCAGCAGCCAAGAGGGGGGAGACTACGAGCAGTACTTC.

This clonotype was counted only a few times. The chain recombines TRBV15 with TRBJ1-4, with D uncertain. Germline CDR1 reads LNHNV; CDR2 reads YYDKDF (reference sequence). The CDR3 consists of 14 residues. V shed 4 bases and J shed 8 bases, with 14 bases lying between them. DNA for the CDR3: TGTGCCACCAGCAAAAAAGCGGGGTGGGAAAAACTGTTTTTT. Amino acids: CATSKKAGWEKLFF. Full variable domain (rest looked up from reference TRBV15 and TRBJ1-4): DAMVIQNPRYQVTQFGKPVTLSCSQTLNHNVMYWYQQKSSQAPKLLFHYYDKDFNNEADTPDNFQSRRPNTSFCFLDIRSPGLGDTAMYLCATSKKAGWEKLFFGSGTQLSVL.